The 22 T cell receptor beta chains below all came from one sample that was sequenced in a study of siplizumab effects on memory and regulatory T cells. Sequenced by immunoSEQ multiplex PCR; TCRdb stores in-frame clones only, minus some. The sample yields about 82,000 clones, about 87% seen once. The sequenced sample was Tregs sorted from blood. Receptor source: a human donor in good health.

The rearrangement uses TRBV6-1 and TRBJ1-2, with 9 bases that match TRBD1. Trimming took 2 bases from V and 4 from J; bases not matched to a gene: 5. Germline V gene lookup returns CDR1 MNHNS and CDR2 SASEGT. This CDR3 spans 15 amino acids. The CDR3 region is CASSETGQGIYGYTF. For the CDR3, the DNA is TGTGCCAGCAGTGAAACGGGACAGGGTATCTATGGCTACACCTTC.

The V gene is TRBV12-5, the J gene TRBJ1-5; D not certain. Trimming took off 4 bases at V and 5 bases at J, with 9 bases between the two ends. Germline V lookup: CDR1 LGHNT, CDR2 FRNRAP. There are 13 residues in the CDR3. CDR3 sequence reads: CASGSRMDQPQHF. Written as DNA, the CDR3 is TGTGCTAGTGGTTCCCGAATGGATCAGCCCCAGCATTTT.

The CDR3 DNA is TGTGCCAGCAGCTCATCAGGGGGTTTTGAGCAGTTCTTC. It yields the protein CASSSSGGFEQFF. This rearrangement joins TRBV7-9 to TRBJ2-1, with 7 bases lining up with TRBD1. J gave up 9 bases and V 4 bases, and 6 bases lay outside the gene matches. CDR3 length: 13 amino acids. CDR1 and CDR2 (germline): SEHNR, FQNEAQ (reference sequence). The variable domain in full, completed from reference TRBV7-9 and TRBJ2-1, reads DTGVSQNPRHKITKRGQNVTFRCDPISEHNRLYWYRQTLGQGPEFLTYFQNEAQLEKSRLLSDRFSAERPKGSFSTLEIQRTEQGDSAMYLCASSSSGGFEQFFGPGTRLTVL.

V gene TRBV27 combines with J gene TRBJ1-6; 10 bases are a match to TRBD1. Germline CDR1 and CDR2: MNHEY and SMNVEV (reference sequence). Trimming took 6 bases from V and 0 from J; bases not matched to a gene: 5. This CDR3 contains 17 residues. The CDR3: CASRRTGGSSYNSPLHF. The CDR3 nucleotides are TGTGCCAGCAGGCGGACAGGGGGAAGCTCCTATAATTCACCCCTCCACTTT.

The J gene is TRBJ2-1, the V gene TRBV5-1, with TRBD2 as a possible D gene (6 bases). CDR1 and CDR2 (germline): SGHRS, YFSETQ. CDR3 size: 16 residues. Trimming left V 0 bases short and J 2 bases short, with 12 bases between. The CDR3 here is CASSLGGELAYNEQFF. CDR3 coding DNA: TGCGCCAGCAGCTTGGGCGGGGAGCTGGCCTACAATGAGCAGTTCTTC.

J is TRBJ2-1 and V is TRBV20-1, with D unclear. Germline V CDR1 and CDR2: DFQATT, SNEGSKA (reference sequence). Trimming left V 3 bases short and J 7 bases short, with 7 bases between. The CDR3 sequence is 11 residues long. CDR3 coding DNA: TGCAGTGCTAGGGAGCAAAATGAGCAGTTCTTC. It codes for CSAREQNEQFF.

V usage is TRBV4-1 and J usage is TRBJ1-1; perhaps TRBD1 as D (6 bases). The CDR3 spans 15 residues. CDR1 is MGHRA and CDR2 is YSYEKL in the germline V gene. The ends were cut back, 3 bases at V and 4 bases at J, with 15 bases in the middle. The CDR3, as DNA: TGCGCCAGCAGCCATAACAGGGACCGGGGCACTGAAGCTTTCTTT. It yields the protein CASSHNRDRGTEAFF.

The V call is TRBV6-4, the J call TRBJ2-1; 10 bases map to TRBD2. The CDR3 is 15 amino acids. Germline trimming cut 6 bases from V and 1 base from J; bases unmatched to any gene: 3. Germline-derived CDR1 and CDR2 are MRHNA and SNTAGT. The CDR3 is CASRKLAGSYNEQFF. CDR3 sequence (DNA): TGTGCCAGCAGGAAACTAGCGGGGTCCTACAATGAGCAGTTCTTC.

V and J are TRBV12-5 and TRBJ1-1, with 9 nucleotides matching TRBD1. The V and J ends lost 6 bases and 6 bases, in that order; junction bases with no gene match: 8. Looked up from germline, CDR1 is LGHNT and CDR2 is FRNRAP. The CDR3 sequence is 14 residues long. CDR3 DNA: TGTGCTAGTGGCCGGGGACAGGGCATAGCTGAAGCTTTCTTT. Its protein is CASGRGQGIAEAFF.

The chain combines TRBV7-2 with TRBJ1-3, with TRBD1 as a possible D gene (6 bases). The CDR3 is 13 amino acids. V was cut by 5 bases and J by 2 bases, with 7 bases left in between. From germline, CDR1 is SGHTA and CDR2 FQGNSA. The CDR3 sequence: CASSPGAGNTIYF. CDR3 nucleotide sequence: TGTGCCAGCAGCCCAGGGGCTGGAAACACCATATATTTT.

The genes are TRBV5-6 and TRBJ1-1; D perhaps matches TRBD1 (6 bases). Germline V lookup: CDR1 SGHDT, CDR2 YYEEEE. V lost 3 bases to trimming and J lost 7 bases, with 13 bases between them. There are 13 residues in the CDR3. The CDR3 loop reads CASSSIGQLEAFF. The CDR3 coding sequence is TGTGCCAGCAGCTCTATCGGACAGCTTGAAGCTTTCTTT.

Comments on this clone: Possible read error: a much larger clone is one base away. The chain has TRBV7-3 and TRBJ1-1; D is ambiguous. The V gene's germline CDR1 is SGHTA and CDR2 FQGTGA. The CDR3 totals 13 residues. With 3 bases removed from V and 0 bases from J, the gap between germline ends came to 5 bases. Here the CDR3 DNA reads TGTGCCAGCAGCTTCCAGATGAACACTGAAGCTTTCTTT. It encodes CASSFQMNTEAFF. Based on the CDR3 plus reference TRBV7-3 and TRBJ1-1, the full variable domain is GAGVSQTPSNKVTEKGKYVELRCDPISGHTALYWYRQSLGQGPEFLIYFQGTGAADDSGLPNDRFFAVRPEGSVSTLKIQRTERGDSAVYLCASSFQMNTEAFFGQGTRLTVV.

J is TRBJ1-6 and V is TRBV19; D is ambiguous. V was trimmed by 6 bases and J by 7 bases, leaving 13 bases between them. CDR1 and CDR2 (germline): LNHDA, SQIVND (reference sequence). There are 14 residues in the CDR3. CDR3 residues: CASRSPYYNSPLHF. Written as DNA, the CDR3 is TGTGCCAGTAGAAGTCCTTACTACAATTCACCCCTCCACTTT.

The V and J genes are TRBV6-6 and TRBJ1-2; tentative D call: TRBD1 (5 bases). Germline-derived CDR1 and CDR2 are MNHNY and SVGAGI (reference sequence). The CDR3 extends over 14 amino acids. Trimming shortened V by 0 bases and J by 7 bases, and 12 bases separated the two germline ends. CDR3 residues: CASSYSGREGGYTF. The CDR3 DNA reads TGTGCCAGCAGTTACTCAGGCAGGGAGGGTGGCTACACCTTC.

This rearrangement joins TRBV4-1 to TRBJ2-1; D gene ambiguous. The CDR3 sequence is 13 residues long. Germline V CDR1 and CDR2: MGHRA, YSYEKL. Trimming left V 4 bases short and J 4 bases short, with 8 bases between. The CDR3 DNA sequence: TGCGCCAGCAGCCGGGTGGAGTACAATGAGCAGTTCTTC. Amino acid sequence: CASSRVEYNEQFF.

The rearrangement joins TRBV7-9 to TRBJ2-5; D may match TRBD1 or TRBD2 (7 bases each). Germline V gives CDR1 SEHNR, CDR2 FQNEAQ (reference sequence). Trimming removed 5 bases at V and 5 bases at J, with 12 bases between. The CDR3 loop spans 13 amino acids. The DNA for the CDR3 is TGTGCCAGCAGCCCAGGGGGGGTGGAGACCCAGTACTTC. It yields the protein CASSPGGVETQYF. Full variable domain (remainder filled in from reference TRBV7-9 and TRBJ2-5): DTGVSQNPRHKITKRGQNVTFRCDPISEHNRLYWYRQTLGQGPEFLTYFQNEAQLEKSRLLSDRFSAERPKGSFSTLEIQRTEQGDSAMYLCASSPGGVETQYFGPGTRLLVL.

This sequence joins TRBV28 and TRBJ2-1; 9 nucleotides agree with TRBD1. The V gene's germline CDR1 is MDHEN and CDR2 SYDVKM. Unmatched junction bases numbered 8, after V lost 9 bases and J lost 8 bases. CDR3 size: 13 residues. CDR3 sequence: CASLQGAYDEQFF. CDR3 DNA: TGTGCCAGTTTACAGGGGGCTTACGATGAGCAGTTCTTC. The full variable domain, completed using reference TRBV28 and TRBJ2-1, is DVKVTQSSRYLVKRTGEKVFLECVQDMDHENMFWYRQDPGLGLRLIYFSYDVKMKEKGDIPEGYSVSREKKERFSLILESASTNQTSMYLCASLQGAYDEQFFGPGTRLTVL.

This clone has just one count. The gene calls are TRBV5-6 and TRBJ2-7; D perhaps matches TRBD2 (5 bases). The CDR3 extends over 17 amino acids. Germline assignment: CDR1 SGHDT and CDR2 YYEEEE. V lost 0 bases and J 1 base, leaving 17 bases between the germline ends. The CDR3 bases are TGTGCCAGCAGCTTGGAGACCCGATTCAGAGGGTCCTACGAGCAGTACTTC. Translating it yields CASSLETRFRGSYEQYF.

This clone was recorded only once. This sequence joins TRBV5-6 and TRBJ2-6; D remains unclear. The CDR3 has 13 residues. V lost 2 bases, J lost 4 bases, and 4 bases lay in between. The germline CDR1 and CDR2 sequences are SGHDT and YYEEEE. The CDR3 DNA reads as TGTGCCAGCAGCTTAAGCGGGGCCAACGTCCTGACTTTC. It translates to CASSLSGANVLTF.

This chain joins TRBV15 and TRBJ1-6; the D is unclear. This CDR3 spans 15 amino acids. Germline loops: CDR1 LNHNV, CDR2 YYDKDF (reference sequence). The V end lost 1 base, the J end lost 0 bases, and 4 bases lay between the germline ends. The CDR3 reads CATSRGDSYNSPLHF. The CDR3 DNA is TGTGCCACCAGCAGAGGGGACTCCTATAATTCACCCCTCCACTTT.

This clone was seen a few times. The chain links TRBV5-4 to TRBJ1-6, with D hard to call. The CDR3 has 15 amino acids. Looked up from germline, CDR1 is SGHNT and CDR2 is YYREEE (reference sequence). V was pared by 3 bases and J by 6 bases, with 13 bases between. CDR3 in amino acids: CASSSGTEPNSPLHF. The CDR3 nucleotides are TGTGCCAGCAGCTCAGGCACAGAACCTAATTCACCCCTCCACTTT.

This chain joins TRBV30 and TRBJ1-2; 11 bases are shared with TRBD1. The J segment lost 7 bases and the V segment lost 5 bases, leaving 6 bases of the junction unmatched. This CDR3 region has 13 residues. The V gene's germline CDR1 is GTSNPN and CDR2 SVGIG (reference sequence). The CDR3 nucleotides are TGTGCCTGGGGACAGGGGGCGTCGTCTGGCTACACCTTC. Protein: CAWGQGASSGYTF.